The 22 T cell receptor beta chains below come from one sample, sequenced in a study of T cells after posttransplantation cyclophosphamide. Sequenced by immunoSEQ multiplex PCR; TCRdb stores in-frame clones only, minus some. The sample shows over 7,500 clones, none of them appearing just once. A marrow graft followed busulfan-fludarabine conditioning, with cyclophosphamide on days +3 and +4. Specimen: PBMCs, collected after an allogeneic stem cell transplant with post-transplant cyclophosphamide. These receptors came from a young adult male patient who received an allogeneic stem cell transplant from an unrelated donor, was CMV-positive, and had acute and chronic GVHD. Some T cells may be transferred from the graft donor.

In this sample, this clone turned up a few times. The chain combines TRBV25-1 with TRBJ2-3, with a tentative D call TRBD1 (6 bases). Germline loops: CDR1 MGHDK, CDR2 SYGVNS. The CDR3 has 15 amino acids. V dropped 5 bases and J dropped 3 bases, with 15 bases sitting between them. This CDR3 is CASSPGRGKTDTQYF. The CDR3 DNA follows: TGTGCCAGCAGTCCAGGCAGGGGAAAGACAGATACGCAGTATTTT.

This clone was seen ten or more times. The chain links TRBV11-2 to TRBJ1-1, with D possibly TRBD1 on 5 matching bases. The length of the CDR3 is 14 residues. Trimming pared 2 bases from V and 6 bases from J, leaving 13 bases between. Per the germline V gene, CDR1 is SGHAT and CDR2 is FQNNGV. This CDR3 reads CASSLPQGPSEAFF. Written as DNA, the CDR3 is TGTGCCAGCAGCTTACCGCAGGGTCCGTCTGAAGCTTTCTTT.

This clone appeared many times. This sequence joins TRBV18 and TRBJ2-7; perhaps TRBD1 as D (6 bases). Trimming removed 3 bases at V and 0 bases at J, with 9 bases between. CDR3 size: 14 residues. Germline CDR1 KGHSH, CDR2 LQKENI. The CDR3 nucleotides are TGTGCCAGCTCACCCCAGGGGTCCTCCTACGAGCAGTACTTC. Translation: CASSPQGSSYEQYF.

There are many counts of this clone. The genes are TRBV5-6 and TRBJ1-2, with TRBD1 matching over 10 bases. After removal of 3 bases from V and 3 bases from J, the junction contained 8 bases not matched to a gene. Germline CDR1 reads SGHDT; CDR2 reads YYEEEE. CDR3 size: 16 residues. CDR3 sequence: CASSSRPGTGDYGYTF. The CDR3, as DNA: TGTGCCAGCAGCTCACGTCCCGGGACAGGGGACTATGGCTACACCTTC.

In this sample, this clone turned up many times. The CDR3 DNA sequence: TGTGCCAGCAGCCCTAGCCGGGGAGCTTACAATGAGCAGTTCTTC. The encoded protein is CASSPSRGAYNEQFF. This chain connects TRBV7-3 to TRBJ2-1, with D tentatively TRBD2 (5 bases). V was pared by 5 bases and J by 4 bases, with 15 bases between. There are 15 residues in the CDR3. Germline V gene data show CDR1 as SGHTA and CDR2 as FQGTGA. Full variable domain (missing parts from reference TRBV7-3 and TRBJ2-1): GAGVSQTPSNKVTEKGKYVELRCDPISGHTALYWYRQSLGQGPEFLIYFQGTGAADDSGLPNDRFFAVRPEGSVSTLKIQRTERGDSAVYLCASSPSRGAYNEQFFGPGTRLTVL.

By proportion, this clone is medium-sized. The chain recombines TRBV10-3 with TRBJ2-1, with 12 nucleotides matching TRBD2. Germline CDR1 reads ENHRY; CDR2 reads SYGVKD. V was clipped by 5 bases and J by 1 base; unmatched bases: 12. The CDR3 is 19 amino acids. CDR3 sequence: CAISNPGLAGSESYNEQFF. DNA of the CDR3: TGTGCCATCAGTAACCCGGGACTAGCGGGTTCTGAATCCTACAATGAGCAGTTCTTC.

This clone showed up many times. V and J are TRBV5-1 and TRBJ1-5; weak D call: TRBD1 (5 bases). Trimming shortened V by 4 bases and J by 5 bases, and 10 bases separated the two germline ends. The CDR3 sequence is 13 residues long. The germline V gene encodes CDR1 SGHRS and CDR2 YFSETQ. For the CDR3, the DNA is TGCGCCAGCAGCCCCCAGGGAGATCAGCCCCAGCATTTT. It codes for CASSPQGDQPQHF.

By share, this clone counts as medium-sized (0.01 to 0.1%). The chain links TRBV19 to TRBJ1-1; the match to TRBD1 covers 10 bases. CDR3 length equals 16 residues. V trimming: 2 bases; J trimming: 2 bases; junction bases outside the gene matches: 5. Per the germline V gene, CDR1 is LNHDA and CDR2 is SQIVND (reference sequence). The CDR3 coding sequence is TGTGCCAGTAGTATAACGGGACAGGGGCCTAACACTGAAGCTTTCTTT. This translates into CASSITGQGPNTEAFF.

This clone appeared many times. V is TRBV5-4 and J is TRBJ2-7; the match to TRBD1 covers 9 bases. The CDR3 consists of 14 residues. Germline CDR1 and CDR2: SGHNT and YYREEE (reference sequence). The trim removed 5 bases at V and 7 bases at J, leaving 10 bases unmatched. CDR3 residues: CASSLTGTGYEQYF. The CDR3 nucleotides are TGTGCCAGCAGTCTAACCGGGACAGGGTATGAGCAGTACTTC.

This clone was recorded at least ten times. V gene TRBV5-8 combines with J gene TRBJ2-2, with 11 bases fitting TRBD2. The CDR3 length is 16 residues. Per the germline V gene, CDR1 is SGHTS and CDR2 is YDEGEE. V lost 0 bases to trimming and J lost 6 bases; unmatched junction nucleotides: 4. Here the CDR3 DNA reads TGTGCCAGCAGCTTGGCCCTAGCGGGAGGTCCCGGGGAGCTGTTTTTT. Translating gives CASSLALAGGPGELFF.

This clone was recorded at least ten times. V and J are TRBV27 and TRBJ2-7, with TRBD2 matching 10 bases. CDR1 MNHEY and CDR2 SMNVEV come from the germline V gene (reference sequence). The length of the CDR3 is 15 residues. V trimming: 8 bases; J trimming: 0 bases; junction bases outside the gene matches: 7. The CDR3 region is CASGLAGAHSYEQYF. DNA for the CDR3: TGTGCCAGCGGTCTAGCGGGAGCCCACTCCTACGAGCAGTACTTC.

This clone has a count of ten or more. J is TRBJ2-7 and V is TRBV10-1, with 9 bases aligning to TRBD2. The CDR3 spans 15 residues. CDR1 and CDR2 (germline): WNHNN, SYGVQD (reference sequence). With V trimmed by 2 bases and J by 2 bases, 4 bases remained unmatched. The CDR3 nucleotides read TGCGCCAGCAGTGAGAGTCGGACTAGCGCCTACGAGCAGTACTTC. This encodes CASSESRTSAYEQYF.

This clone was seen a handful of times. The J gene is TRBJ2-5, the V gene TRBV15; 15 bases are a match to TRBD2. The germline V gene has CDR1 LNHNV and CDR2 YYDKDF (reference sequence). The CDR3 extends over 16 amino acids. Trimming at V came to 1 base and at J to 7 bases, leaving 4 bases not matched to a gene. The CDR3 DNA reads TGTGCCACCAGCAGAGGGACTAGCGGGGGGGAAGTGACCCAGTACTTC. Amino acid sequence: CATSRGTSGGEVTQYF.

This clone was detected ten times or more. This chain connects TRBV6-1 to TRBJ2-5; TRBD1 agrees at 11 bases. Germline lookup yields CDR1 MNHNS and CDR2 SASEGT. This CDR3 has 13 amino acids. V was clipped by 8 bases and J by 4 bases; unmatched bases: 3. CDR3 region: CASRTGGGETQYF. In DNA, the CDR3 is TGTGCCAGCCGGACAGGGGGCGGAGAGACCCAGTACTTC.

At least ten counts were recorded for this clone. The J gene is TRBJ1-1, the V gene TRBV7-2; TRBD1 is a possible D gene (6 bases). This CDR3 spans 16 amino acids. CDR1 is SGHTA and CDR2 is FQGNSA in the germline V gene. The V gene lost 1 base and the J gene lost 6 bases, with 18 bases spanning the gap. CDR3 in DNA: TGTGCCAGCAGCTTAGTAGGGGCAGGGGATGTCGCTGAAGCTTTCTTT. Protein: CASSLVGAGDVAEAFF.

This clone showed up many times. The chain recombines TRBV11-2 with TRBJ2-6, with D unclear. Germline V gene sequence: CDR1 SGHAT, CDR2 FQNNGV. Trimming left V 2 bases short and J 2 bases short, with 10 bases between. CDR3 length: 16 amino acids. CDR3 nucleotides: TGTGCCAGCAGCTTAATGTGGGCAGCTGGGGCCAACGTCCTGACTTTC. Protein product: CASSLMWAAGANVLTF. Supplemented by reference TRBV11-2 and TRBJ2-6, the full variable domain reads EAGVAQSPRYKIIEKRQSVAFWCNPISGHATLYWYQQILGQGPKLLIQFQNNGVVDDSQLPKDRFSAERLKGVDSTLKIQPAKLEDSAVYLCASSLMWAAGANVLTFGAGSRLTVL.

This clone appeared many times. The CDR3 loop reads CASSEWGDGYTF. CDR3 sequence (DNA): TGTGCCAGCAGTGAATGGGGGGATGGCTACACCTTC. This sequence joins TRBV25-1 and TRBJ1-2; D may be TRBD1 (5 bases). The CDR3 loop spans 12 amino acids. The germline CDR1 and CDR2 sequences are MGHDK and SYGVNS. The V end was cut by 1 base, the J end by 6 bases, with 6 bases between.

This chain links TRBV9 with TRBJ2-5, with a weak D call TRBD2 (6 bases). With 0 bases removed from V and 3 bases from J, the gap between germline ends came to 12 bases. Germline CDR1 reads SGDLS; CDR2 reads YYNGEE. The length of the CDR3 is 15 residues. The CDR3 loop is CASSVAGDSKETQYF. CDR3 nucleotides: TGTGCCAGCAGCGTAGCGGGGGACTCGAAAGAGACCCAGTACTTC.

This clone ranks as medium-sized. This chain links TRBV15 with TRBJ2-1; 7 bases line up with TRBD1. Germline loops: CDR1 LNHNV, CDR2 YYDKDF (reference sequence). The V and J ends lost 2 bases and 6 bases, in that order; junction bases with no gene match: 13. The CDR3 length is 17 residues. CDR3 loop: CATSRTDRASEGNEQFF. CDR3 sequence (DNA): TGTGCCACCAGCAGAACCGACAGGGCCAGCGAGGGCAATGAGCAGTTCTTC.

In this sample, this clone turned up many times. The chain carries TRBV27 and TRBJ1-4, with D possibly TRBD1 on 6 matching bases. V was clipped by 6 bases and J by 5 bases, with 13 bases between them. Germline V gene data show CDR1 as MNHEY and CDR2 as SMNVEV (reference sequence). This CDR3 contains 14 residues. The CDR3 loop reads CASSQRTVNEKLFF. The CDR3 bases are TGTGCCAGCAGCCAGAGGACAGTAAATGAAAAACTGTTTTTT.

This clone was counted ten times or more. The gene calls are TRBV12-3 or TRBV12-4 and TRBJ2-5; 7 nucleotides agree with TRBD1. The CDR3 is 13 residues long. V lost 5 bases and J lost 5; bases outside the gene matches: 5. CDR3 in DNA: TGTGCCAGCAGTCCCGGGACAGCCGAGACCCAGTACTTC. It is translated as CASSPGTAETQYF.

This clone was picked up a small number of times. The gene calls are TRBV5-1 and TRBJ2-3, with 9 nucleotides matching TRBD1. Germline CDR1 SGHRS, CDR2 YFSETQ. CDR3 length: 16 residues. The ends lost 0 bases at V and 0 bases at J; junction bases unmatched: 2. CDR3 protein: CASSLEDRGSTDTQYF. CDR3 nucleotide sequence: TGCGCCAGCAGCTTGGAGGACAGGGGAAGCACAGATACGCAGTATTTT.